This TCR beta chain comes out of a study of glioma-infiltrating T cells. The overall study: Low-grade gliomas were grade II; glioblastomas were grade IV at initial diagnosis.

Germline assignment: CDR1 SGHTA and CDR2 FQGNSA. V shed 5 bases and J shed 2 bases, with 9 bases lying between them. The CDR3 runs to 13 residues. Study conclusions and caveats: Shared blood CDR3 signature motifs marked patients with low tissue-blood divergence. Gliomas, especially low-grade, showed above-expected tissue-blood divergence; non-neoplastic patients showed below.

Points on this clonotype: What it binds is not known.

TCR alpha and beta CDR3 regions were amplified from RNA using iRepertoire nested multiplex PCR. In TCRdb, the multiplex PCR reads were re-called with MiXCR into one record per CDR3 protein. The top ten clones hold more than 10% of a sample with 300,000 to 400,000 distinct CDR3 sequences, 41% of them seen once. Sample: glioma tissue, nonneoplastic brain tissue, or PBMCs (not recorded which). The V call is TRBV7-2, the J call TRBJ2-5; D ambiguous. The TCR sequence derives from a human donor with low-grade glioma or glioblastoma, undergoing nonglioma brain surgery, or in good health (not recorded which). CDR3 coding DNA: TGTGCCAGCAGCCCCCGACCACAAGAGACCCAGTACTTC. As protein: CASSPRPQETQYF.